The rows below give T cell receptor beta chains drawn from one sample of a study of blood T cell repertoires in COVID-19. Assay: immunoSEQ multiplex PCR; the TCRdb copy retains only in-frame clones and omits some. The sample lists 240,000 or so clones; approximately 86% were seen once. Sequencing was done on a sample of peripheral blood. Every receptor here comes from a woman in her thirties with acute or convalescent COVID-19. CDR3s include the opening cysteine and the closing phenylalanine or tryptophan. The D gene is left open where the match is weak. Clone size appears in some rows only: once, few, many, or a class for an expanded clone.

d_call: .
clone_size: .
j_call: TRBJ2-7
v_call: TRBV5-1
cdr3_nt: TGCGCCAGCAGCCCCGGGACACCCACCTACGAGCAGTACTTC
cdr3_aa: CASSPGTPTYEQYF

d_call: TRBD2
clone_size: .
j_call: TRBJ2-3
v_call: TRBV25-1
cdr3_nt: TGTGCCAGCAGTGAATATGATAGCGGGAGCGCTAGCACAGATACGCAGTATTTT
cdr3_aa: CASSEYDSGSASTDTQYF

d_call: .
clone_size: once
j_call: TRBJ2-1
v_call: TRBV14
cdr3_nt: TGTGCCAGCAGCCCAAAAGGGGTTGAGCAGTTCTTC
cdr3_aa: CASSPKGVEQFF

d_call: .
clone_size: .
j_call: TRBJ2-3
v_call: TRBV6-1
cdr3_nt: TGTGCCAGCAGTGAAGCGTGGCTAGTCGGGGTCTCGGCAGATACGCAGTATTTT
cdr3_aa: CASSEAWLVGVSADTQYF

d_call: .
clone_size: .
j_call: TRBJ1-5
v_call: TRBV7-8
cdr3_nt: TGTGCCAGCAGCTTAGGCGACTCTAGCAATCAGCCCCAGCATTTT
cdr3_aa: CASSLGDSSNQPQHF

d_call: TRBD2
clone_size: .
j_call: TRBJ2-2
v_call: TRBV2
cdr3_nt: TGTGCCACCCAAACTAGCGACACCGGGGAGCTGTTTTTT
cdr3_aa: CATQTSDTGELFF

d_call: TRBD2
clone_size: .
j_call: TRBJ2-7
v_call: TRBV19
cdr3_nt: TGTGCCAGTAGTTTCACTAGCGCCTCCTACGAGCAGTACTTC
cdr3_aa: CASSFTSASYEQYF

d_call: TRBD1
clone_size: .
j_call: TRBJ2-7
v_call: TRBV5-6
cdr3_nt: TGTGCCAGCAGTTTAGAGCCGGGACAGGGTTCCGAGCAGTACTTC
cdr3_aa: CASSLEPGQGSEQYF

d_call: TRBD2
clone_size: .
j_call: TRBJ2-1
v_call: TRBV9
cdr3_nt: TGTGCCAGCAGCGTAGGGGTAGCGGGAGAAGGTGAGCAGTTCTTC
cdr3_aa: CASSVGVAGEGEQFF

d_call: .
clone_size: .
j_call: TRBJ1-5
v_call: TRBV24-1
cdr3_nt: TGTGCCACCAGTGAAGCGGGGAGTCAGCCCCAGCATTTT
cdr3_aa: CATSEAGSQPQHF

d_call: .
clone_size: once
j_call: TRBJ1-5
v_call: TRBV12-5
cdr3_nt: TGTGCTAGTGGTTTGGGCTGGGAGGGGCCCCAGCATTTT
cdr3_aa: CASGLGWEGPQHF

d_call: TRBD1
clone_size: .
j_call: TRBJ2-3
v_call: TRBV7-6
cdr3_nt: TGTGCCAGCAGCGGACAGGGCACGAGGGTGTCAGATACGCAGTATTTT
cdr3_aa: CASSGQGTRVSDTQYF

d_call: .
clone_size: .
j_call: TRBJ1-2
v_call: TRBV11-3
cdr3_nt: TGTGCCAGCAGCCTTGACAAGAACTATGGCTACACCTTC
cdr3_aa: CASSLDKNYGYTF

d_call: .
clone_size: .
j_call: TRBJ1-6
v_call: TRBV5-4
cdr3_nt: TGTGCCAGCAGCTTGGCAGGGTTAAGGGATTCACCCCTCCACTTT
cdr3_aa: CASSLAGLRDSPLHF

d_call: TRBD1
clone_size: .
j_call: TRBJ2-3
v_call: TRBV6-2/TRBV6-3
cdr3_nt: TGTGCCAGCAGTTACCTCGGACAGGGCGCGCCTAGCACAGATACGCAGTATTTT
cdr3_aa: CASSYLGQGAPSTDTQYF

d_call: .
clone_size: .
j_call: TRBJ1-3
v_call: TRBV12-3/TRBV12-4
cdr3_nt: TGTGCCAGCAGTCCGTCAACAGGGAACACCATATATTTT
cdr3_aa: CASSPSTGNTIYF

d_call: .
clone_size: .
j_call: TRBJ2-2
v_call: TRBV4-3
cdr3_nt: TGCGCCAGCAGCCAAGACTCCCTAATTGATTCCGGGGAGCTGTTTTTT
cdr3_aa: CASSQDSLIDSGELFF

d_call: TRBD1
clone_size: .
j_call: TRBJ1-4
v_call: TRBV4-2
cdr3_nt: TGTGCCAGCAGCCAATACCCGACAGGGGGGTTTGAAAAACTGTTTTTT
cdr3_aa: CASSQYPTGGFEKLFF

d_call: TRBD1
clone_size: .
j_call: TRBJ2-5
v_call: TRBV7-3
cdr3_nt: TGTGCCAGCAGCTCTACCGGGACAGGGGGAGAGACCCAGTACTTC
cdr3_aa: CASSSTGTGGETQYF

d_call: .
clone_size: .
j_call: TRBJ1-1
v_call: TRBV9
cdr3_nt: TGTGCCAGCAGCGTAGCTTCAGTGAACACTGAAGCTTTCTTT
cdr3_aa: CASSVASVNTEAFF

d_call: .
clone_size: .
j_call: TRBJ2-6
v_call: TRBV4-1
cdr3_nt: TGCGCCAGCAGCCAAGAAGTCATAGCGGCTAGCTCTGGGGCCAACGTCCTGACTTTC
cdr3_aa: CASSQEVIAASSGANVLTF

d_call: TRBD2
clone_size: .
j_call: TRBJ2-1
v_call: TRBV3-1/TRBV3-2
cdr3_nt: TGTGCCAGCAGCAGATTACTAGCGGGAGGCGGGAATGAGCAGTTCTTC
cdr3_aa: CASSRLLAGGGNEQFF

d_call: .
clone_size: .
j_call: TRBJ2-7
v_call: TRBV7-2
cdr3_nt: TGTGCCAGCAGCTTAGGACTAGAGCGTTACGAGCAGTACTTC
cdr3_aa: CASSLGLERYEQYF

d_call: TRBD1
clone_size: .
j_call: TRBJ1-3
v_call: TRBV19
cdr3_nt: TGTGCCAGTAGTGTGACAGGGGTTGGAAACACCATATATTTT
cdr3_aa: CASSVTGVGNTIYF

d_call: .
clone_size: once
j_call: TRBJ2-7
v_call: TRBV27
cdr3_nt: TGTGCCAGCAGTTGGGGCGACAGTTCCTACGTTGAGCAGTACTTC
cdr3_aa: CASSWGDSSYVEQYF

d_call: .
clone_size: .
j_call: TRBJ2-7
v_call: TRBV5-1
cdr3_nt: TGCGCCAGCAGCTTGGTGGGTAGCGGTTCCTACGAGCAGTACTTC
cdr3_aa: CASSLVGSGSYEQYF

d_call: .
clone_size: .
j_call: TRBJ2-7
v_call: TRBV18
cdr3_nt: TGTGCCAGCTCACCAGATAGGAGCTACGAGCAGTACTTC
cdr3_aa: CASSPDRSYEQYF

d_call: .
clone_size: .
j_call: TRBJ2-1
v_call: TRBV7-2
cdr3_nt: TGTGCCAGCAGCTTGTACAGTTACAATGAGCAGTTCTTC
cdr3_aa: CASSLYSYNEQFF

d_call: TRBD2
clone_size: .
j_call: TRBJ2-1
v_call: TRBV5-4
cdr3_nt: TGTGCCAGCAGCTTAGGAGCGGGAGGAACATGGGGTAATGAGCAGTTCTTC
cdr3_aa: CASSLGAGGTWGNEQFF

d_call: TRBD1
clone_size: .
j_call: TRBJ1-1
v_call: TRBV5-1
cdr3_nt: TGCGCCAGCAGCTTGGCCCAGGGGGCCACTATGAACACTGAAGCTTTCTTT
cdr3_aa: CASSLAQGATMNTEAFF

d_call: .
clone_size: .
j_call: TRBJ1-1
v_call: TRBV29-1
cdr3_nt: TGCAGCGTTGGGAACAGCCTGAACACTGAAGCTTTCTTT
cdr3_aa: CSVGNSLNTEAFF

d_call: .
clone_size: .
j_call: TRBJ1-4
v_call: TRBV9
cdr3_nt: TGTGCCAGCAGCGTAGGAAGGGGGTTGATTGAAAAACTGTTTTTT
cdr3_aa: CASSVGRGLIEKLFF

d_call: .
clone_size: few
j_call: TRBJ1-1
v_call: TRBV27
cdr3_nt: TGTGCCAGCAGGCGGTGGAACACTGAAGCTTTCTTT
cdr3_aa: CASRRWNTEAFF

d_call: .
clone_size: .
j_call: TRBJ2-2
v_call: TRBV27
cdr3_nt: TGTGCCAGCAGTTCCTCTACAGGTTACACCGGGGAGCTGTTTTTT
cdr3_aa: CASSSSTGYTGELFF

d_call: .
clone_size: .
j_call: TRBJ1-2
v_call: TRBV7-2
cdr3_nt: TGTGCCAGCAAGGCAGGCAGAATTAACTATGGCTACACCTTC
cdr3_aa: CASKAGRINYGYTF

d_call: TRBD1
clone_size: .
j_call: TRBJ1-6
v_call: TRBV7-2
cdr3_nt: TGTGCCAGCAGGGCTGGGACAGCTTATAATTCACCCCTCCACTTT
cdr3_aa: CASRAGTAYNSPLHF

d_call: .
clone_size: .
j_call: TRBJ1-5
v_call: TRBV30
cdr3_nt: TGTGCCTGGAGTCGGGTTAGGTTGGGCAATCAGCCCCAGCATTTT
cdr3_aa: CAWSRVRLGNQPQHF

d_call: .
clone_size: .
j_call: TRBJ1-5
v_call: TRBV2
cdr3_nt: TGTGCCAGCAGTGATACCGACAGTCTTCATGGCAATCAGCCCCAGCATTTT
cdr3_aa: CASSDTDSLHGNQPQHF

d_call: TRBD1
clone_size: .
j_call: TRBJ2-5
v_call: TRBV5-8
cdr3_nt: TGTGCCAGCAGCTTAGGACAGGTCAAAGAGACCCAGTACTTC
cdr3_aa: CASSLGQVKETQYF

d_call: .
clone_size: .
j_call: TRBJ2-3
v_call: TRBV19
cdr3_nt: TGTGCCAGTAGTAGGGGACACAGCACAGATACGCAGTATTTT
cdr3_aa: CASSRGHSTDTQYF

d_call: TRBD2
clone_size: .
j_call: TRBJ2-7
v_call: TRBV19
cdr3_nt: TGTGCCAGTAGTATCCTGCCGACTAGCGGGACCCCCTACGAGCAGTACTTC
cdr3_aa: CASSILPTSGTPYEQYF

d_call: TRBD1
clone_size: .
j_call: TRBJ1-5
v_call: TRBV12-5
cdr3_nt: TGTGCTAGTGGCCCGGGACAGGGGGCGGATCAGCCCCAGCATTTT
cdr3_aa: CASGPGQGADQPQHF

d_call: .
clone_size: .
j_call: TRBJ1-5
v_call: TRBV6-2/TRBV6-3
cdr3_nt: TGTGCCAGCAGCAAATTGGGGGGTGGCAATCAGCCCCAGCATTTT
cdr3_aa: CASSKLGGGNQPQHF

d_call: .
clone_size: .
j_call: TRBJ2-3
v_call: TRBV23-1
cdr3_nt: TGCGCCAGCAGTCAATCTTGGGGCAAGGACACAGATACGCAGTATTTT
cdr3_aa: CASSQSWGKDTDTQYF

d_call: .
clone_size: .
j_call: TRBJ1-1
v_call: TRBV5-4
cdr3_nt: TGTGCCAGCAGCTTGGGGCAGGTCACTGAAGCTTTCTTT
cdr3_aa: CASSLGQVTEAFF

d_call: .
clone_size: .
j_call: TRBJ1-2
v_call: TRBV9
cdr3_nt: TGTGCCAGCAGCGTAGCCGGACTACATGGCTACACCTTC
cdr3_aa: CASSVAGLHGYTF

d_call: TRBD2
clone_size: .
j_call: TRBJ2-7
v_call: TRBV19
cdr3_nt: TGTGCCAGTAGTATAGATCGACTAGCGGGACAGTACGAGCAGTACTTC
cdr3_aa: CASSIDRLAGQYEQYF

d_call: TRBD1
clone_size: .
j_call: TRBJ1-4
v_call: TRBV28
cdr3_nt: TGTGCCAGCAGCCCGACAGGGGGCCCTTTAGGCGAAAAACTGTTTTTT
cdr3_aa: CASSPTGGPLGEKLFF

d_call: TRBD1
clone_size: .
j_call: TRBJ1-3
v_call: TRBV9
cdr3_nt: TGTGCCAGCAGCGTTCAGCAGGGGGCTGACACCATATATTTT
cdr3_aa: CASSVQQGADTIYF

d_call: .
clone_size: .
j_call: TRBJ1-1
v_call: TRBV7-9
cdr3_nt: TGTGCCAGCAGCACTTCGGGGGGGACTGAAGCTTTCTTT
cdr3_aa: CASSTSGGTEAFF